This T cell receptor (beta chain) is drawn from a study of blood T cells in healthy people across ages. Germline loops: CDR1 DFQATT, CDR2 SNEGSKA (reference sequence). This CDR3 comprises 15 residues. V dropped 3 bases and J dropped 5; count of bases not matched to a gene: 8. The authors ran a second PCR of roughly 7 to 11 cycles using a sample-barcoded 5' primer and a J-beta primer mix. Via MiXCR, TCRdb re-called the 5' RACE reads, giving one row per CDR3 protein. This sample yields around 580,000 distinct CDR3 sequences, of which 45% to 55% are seen a single time; about 26% belongs to the top ten. The chain recombines TRBV20-1 with TRBJ2-1; 9 bases fit TRBD2. The sequencing sample was made of blood. The receptor comes from an elderly man in good health. CDR3: CSARDAGGRDNEQFF. CDR3 DNA: TGCAGTGCTAGGGACGCGGGAGGGAGAGACAATGAGCAGTTCTTC.